This T cell receptor (beta chain) was identified in a study of CD8+CD57+ T cells in acquired aplastic anemia. Across the whole study: The DNA of sorted CD4+ and CD8+ cells averaged around 3.2 ug. General study findings and limits: Patients and healthy controls showed no significant CD8+ Simpson's diversity difference. Sharing between patients and controls was observed for around 30 CD8+ CDR3 sequences.

Genomic DNA was employed as the template in profiling TCR beta VDJ and CDR3. TCRdb reanalysed the reads using MiXCR and keeps one entry per CDR3 protein. The sample contains more than 150,000 distinct CDR3 sequences, around 66% of which appear only once. This clonotype was counted a few times. Its antigen is undetermined. Trimming shortened V by 1 base and J by 9 bases, and 13 bases separated the two germline ends. The CDR3 has 15 amino acids. Germline V gives CDR1 MGHDK, CDR2 SYGVNS. The chain links TRBV25-1 to TRBJ1-6; D uncertain. Sample: sorted CD4+, CD8+, or CD8+CD57+ T cells (not recorded which) from PBMCs. The clonotype originates from a human donor with severe aplastic anemia or a healthy control (not recorded which). CDR3 amino acids: CASSEWQVLGSPLHF. The CDR3, as DNA: TGTGCCAGCAGTGAATGGCAGGTACTAGGTTCACCCCTCCACTTT.